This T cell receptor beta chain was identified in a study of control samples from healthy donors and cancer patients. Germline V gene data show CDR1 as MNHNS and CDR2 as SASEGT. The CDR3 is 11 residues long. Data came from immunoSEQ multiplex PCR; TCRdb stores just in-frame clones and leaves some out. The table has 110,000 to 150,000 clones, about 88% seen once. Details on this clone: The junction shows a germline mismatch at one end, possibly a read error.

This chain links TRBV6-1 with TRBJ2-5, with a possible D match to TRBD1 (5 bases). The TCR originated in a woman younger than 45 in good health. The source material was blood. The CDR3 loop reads CASSEAGQVDF. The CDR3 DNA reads TGTGCCAGCAGTGAAGCGGGGCAGGTCGACTTC.